This TCR beta chain was profiled in a study of blood T cell repertoires in COVID-19. The wider study: Samples of COVID-19 (acute and convalescent) were obtained from the United States, Italy and Spain. PBMCs, B-cell-depleted T cells, or T cells provided the cDNA or gDNA that made up the material.

In the original workflow: Quantification of nucleated cells was approximated via reference gene primer amplification. Measured with immunoSEQ multiplex PCR; TCRdb has only the in-frame clones, and not every one. Clone size and V and J calls were adopted from that table, with D and trimming inferred from the DNA. The sample shows more than 90,000 clones, about 85% of them seen only once. This CDR3 is built from 15 residues. V gave up 0 bases and J gave up 6 bases, with 15 bases separating them. Germline V gene lookup returns CDR1 SGHVS and CDR2 FNYEAQ. The TCR was taken from a human donor in a cohort sampled during active COVID-19. The chain joins TRBV7-6 to TRBJ2-7; TRBD2 might be the D (6 bases). Sequenced material: peripheral blood. The CDR3 DNA sequence: TGTGCCAGCAGCTTAGCCGGGGGTCCTATTTCCGAGCAGTACTTC. Amino acids: CASSLAGGPISEQYF.